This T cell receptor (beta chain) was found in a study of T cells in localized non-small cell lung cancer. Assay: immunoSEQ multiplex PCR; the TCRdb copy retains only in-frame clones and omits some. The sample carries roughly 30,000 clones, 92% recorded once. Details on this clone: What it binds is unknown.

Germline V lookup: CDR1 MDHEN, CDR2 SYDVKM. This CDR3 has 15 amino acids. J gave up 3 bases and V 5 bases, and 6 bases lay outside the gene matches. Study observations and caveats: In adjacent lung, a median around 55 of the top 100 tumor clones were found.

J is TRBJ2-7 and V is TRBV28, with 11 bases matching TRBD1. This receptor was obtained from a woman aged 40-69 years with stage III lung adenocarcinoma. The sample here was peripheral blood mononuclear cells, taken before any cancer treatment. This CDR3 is CASSAWTGGRYEQYF. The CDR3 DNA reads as TGTGCCAGCAGTGCCTGGACAGGGGGCCGCTACGAGCAGTACTTC.